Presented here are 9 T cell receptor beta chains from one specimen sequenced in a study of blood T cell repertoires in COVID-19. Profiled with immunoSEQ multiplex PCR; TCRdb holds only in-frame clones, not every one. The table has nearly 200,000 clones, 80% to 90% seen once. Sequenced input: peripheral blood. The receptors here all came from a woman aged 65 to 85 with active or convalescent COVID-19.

This CDR3 is CASSQGGFRAGADTGELFF. In nucleotides, the CDR3 is TGCGCCAGCAGCCAAGGGGGGTTCCGGGCGGGAGCGGACACCGGGGAGCTGTTTTTT. The chain employs TRBV4-1 and TRBJ2-2; TRBD2 agrees at 7 bases. CDR3 length: 19 amino acids. Germline trimming cut 1 base from V and 3 bases from J; bases unmatched to any gene: 14. The germline CDR1 and CDR2 sequences are MGHRA and YSYEKL.

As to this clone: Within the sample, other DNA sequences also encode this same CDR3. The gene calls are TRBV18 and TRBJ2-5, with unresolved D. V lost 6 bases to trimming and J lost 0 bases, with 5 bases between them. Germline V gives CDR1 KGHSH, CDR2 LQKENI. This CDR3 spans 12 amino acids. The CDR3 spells CASSPYQETQYF. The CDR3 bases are TGTGCCAGCTCTCCGTACCAAGAGACCCAGTACTTC.

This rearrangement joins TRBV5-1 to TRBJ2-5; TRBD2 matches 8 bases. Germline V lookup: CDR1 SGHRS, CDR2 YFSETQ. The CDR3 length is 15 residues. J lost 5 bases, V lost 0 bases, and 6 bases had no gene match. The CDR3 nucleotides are TGCGCCAGCAGCTTGGATCCGGGAGGGCGGGAGACCCAGTACTTC. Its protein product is CASSLDPGGRETQYF.

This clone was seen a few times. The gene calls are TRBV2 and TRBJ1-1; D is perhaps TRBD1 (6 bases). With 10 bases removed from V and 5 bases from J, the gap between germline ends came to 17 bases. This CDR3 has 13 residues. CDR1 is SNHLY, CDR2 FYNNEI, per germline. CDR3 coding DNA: TGTGCCACCAATTTTGGGGGCAGAACTGAAGCTTTCTTT. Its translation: CATNFGGRTEAFF.

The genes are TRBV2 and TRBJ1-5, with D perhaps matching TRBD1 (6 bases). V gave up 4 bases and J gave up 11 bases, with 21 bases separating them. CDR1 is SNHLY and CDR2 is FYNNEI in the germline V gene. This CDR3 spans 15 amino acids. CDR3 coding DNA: TGTGCCAGCAGTGTTACGGGGACACTCGAAGTAGCCCAGCATTTT. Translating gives CASSVTGTLEVAQHF. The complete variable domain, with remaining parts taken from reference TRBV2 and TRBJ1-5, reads EPEVTQTPSHQVTQMGQEVILRCVPISNHLYFYWYRQILGQKVEFLVSFYNNEISEKSEIFDDQFSVERPDGSNFTLKIRSTKLEDSAMYFCASSVTGTLEVAQHFGDGTRLSIL.

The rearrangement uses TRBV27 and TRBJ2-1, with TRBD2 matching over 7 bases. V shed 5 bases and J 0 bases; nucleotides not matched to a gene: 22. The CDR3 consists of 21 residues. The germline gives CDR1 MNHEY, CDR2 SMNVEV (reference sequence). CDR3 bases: TGTGCCAGCAGTCTTCGAGGGGCGGCGGGACTACTACTCAGCTCCTACAATGAGCAGTTCTTC. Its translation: CASSLRGAAGLLLSSYNEQFF.

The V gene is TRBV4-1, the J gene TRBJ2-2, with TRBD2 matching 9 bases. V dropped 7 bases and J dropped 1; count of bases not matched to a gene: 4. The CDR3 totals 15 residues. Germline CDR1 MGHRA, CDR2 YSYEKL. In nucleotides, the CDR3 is TGCGCCAGCAAAATAGCGGGAGTGAACACCGGGGAGCTGTTTTTT. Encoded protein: CASKIAGVNTGELFF.

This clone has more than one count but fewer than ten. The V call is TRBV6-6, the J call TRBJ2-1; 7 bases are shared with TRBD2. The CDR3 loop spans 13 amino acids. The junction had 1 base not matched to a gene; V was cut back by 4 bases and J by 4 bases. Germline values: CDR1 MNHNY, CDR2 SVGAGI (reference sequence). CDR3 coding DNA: TGTGCCAGCAGTTGGGAGGGGTACAATGAGCAGTTCTTC. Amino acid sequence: CASSWEGYNEQFF.

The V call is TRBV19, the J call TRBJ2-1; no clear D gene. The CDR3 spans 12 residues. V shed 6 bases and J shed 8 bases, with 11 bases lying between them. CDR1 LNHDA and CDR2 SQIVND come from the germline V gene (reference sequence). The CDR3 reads CASRGQVDEQFF. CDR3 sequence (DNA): TGTGCCAGTAGGGGTCAGGTGGATGAGCAGTTCTTC.